This note documents a single T cell receptor beta chain sequence. Its specificity is not known. This entry belongs to a study of T cell responses to AZD1222 COVID-19 vaccine. Sequencing was performed with immunoSEQ multiplex PCR; in TCRdb, only in-frame clones are kept and a portion is missing. The sample holds around 190,000 clones; about nine tenths are singletons and the top ten take over 1.5%. Germline assignment: CDR1 MNHEY and CDR2 SVGAGI. This CDR3 has 15 amino acids. V lost 3 bases, J lost 5 bases, and 13 bases lay in between. General study findings and limits: Sampling that yielded the repertoires occurred only after the peak T cell response. Just 5 or 6 AZD1222 recipients tested seropositive at baseline.

The source of this sequence is an adult who received the AZD1222 COVID-19 vaccine. Sequencing used peripheral blood, obtained 28 days after the second AZD1222 dose. V usage is TRBV6-5 and J usage is TRBJ1-4, with D hard to call. This CDR3 is CASSYAGGKNEKLFF. For the CDR3, the DNA is TGTGCCAGCAGTTATGCAGGAGGGAAGAATGAAAAACTGTTTTTT.